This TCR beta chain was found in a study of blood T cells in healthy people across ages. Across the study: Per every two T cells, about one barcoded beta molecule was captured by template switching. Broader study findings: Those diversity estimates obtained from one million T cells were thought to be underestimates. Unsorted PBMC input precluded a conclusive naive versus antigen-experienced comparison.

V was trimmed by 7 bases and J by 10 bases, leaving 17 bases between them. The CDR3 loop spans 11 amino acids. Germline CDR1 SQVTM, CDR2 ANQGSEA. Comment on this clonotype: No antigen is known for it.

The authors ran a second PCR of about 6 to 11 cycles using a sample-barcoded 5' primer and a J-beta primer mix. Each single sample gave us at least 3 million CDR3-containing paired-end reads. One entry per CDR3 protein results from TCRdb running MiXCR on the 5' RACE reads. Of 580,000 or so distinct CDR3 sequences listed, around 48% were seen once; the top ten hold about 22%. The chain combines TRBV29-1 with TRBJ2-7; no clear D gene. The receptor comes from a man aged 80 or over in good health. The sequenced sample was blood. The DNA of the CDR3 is TGCAGCGGAGGAAGATCGGGCGTTCAGTACTTC. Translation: CSGGRSGVQYF.